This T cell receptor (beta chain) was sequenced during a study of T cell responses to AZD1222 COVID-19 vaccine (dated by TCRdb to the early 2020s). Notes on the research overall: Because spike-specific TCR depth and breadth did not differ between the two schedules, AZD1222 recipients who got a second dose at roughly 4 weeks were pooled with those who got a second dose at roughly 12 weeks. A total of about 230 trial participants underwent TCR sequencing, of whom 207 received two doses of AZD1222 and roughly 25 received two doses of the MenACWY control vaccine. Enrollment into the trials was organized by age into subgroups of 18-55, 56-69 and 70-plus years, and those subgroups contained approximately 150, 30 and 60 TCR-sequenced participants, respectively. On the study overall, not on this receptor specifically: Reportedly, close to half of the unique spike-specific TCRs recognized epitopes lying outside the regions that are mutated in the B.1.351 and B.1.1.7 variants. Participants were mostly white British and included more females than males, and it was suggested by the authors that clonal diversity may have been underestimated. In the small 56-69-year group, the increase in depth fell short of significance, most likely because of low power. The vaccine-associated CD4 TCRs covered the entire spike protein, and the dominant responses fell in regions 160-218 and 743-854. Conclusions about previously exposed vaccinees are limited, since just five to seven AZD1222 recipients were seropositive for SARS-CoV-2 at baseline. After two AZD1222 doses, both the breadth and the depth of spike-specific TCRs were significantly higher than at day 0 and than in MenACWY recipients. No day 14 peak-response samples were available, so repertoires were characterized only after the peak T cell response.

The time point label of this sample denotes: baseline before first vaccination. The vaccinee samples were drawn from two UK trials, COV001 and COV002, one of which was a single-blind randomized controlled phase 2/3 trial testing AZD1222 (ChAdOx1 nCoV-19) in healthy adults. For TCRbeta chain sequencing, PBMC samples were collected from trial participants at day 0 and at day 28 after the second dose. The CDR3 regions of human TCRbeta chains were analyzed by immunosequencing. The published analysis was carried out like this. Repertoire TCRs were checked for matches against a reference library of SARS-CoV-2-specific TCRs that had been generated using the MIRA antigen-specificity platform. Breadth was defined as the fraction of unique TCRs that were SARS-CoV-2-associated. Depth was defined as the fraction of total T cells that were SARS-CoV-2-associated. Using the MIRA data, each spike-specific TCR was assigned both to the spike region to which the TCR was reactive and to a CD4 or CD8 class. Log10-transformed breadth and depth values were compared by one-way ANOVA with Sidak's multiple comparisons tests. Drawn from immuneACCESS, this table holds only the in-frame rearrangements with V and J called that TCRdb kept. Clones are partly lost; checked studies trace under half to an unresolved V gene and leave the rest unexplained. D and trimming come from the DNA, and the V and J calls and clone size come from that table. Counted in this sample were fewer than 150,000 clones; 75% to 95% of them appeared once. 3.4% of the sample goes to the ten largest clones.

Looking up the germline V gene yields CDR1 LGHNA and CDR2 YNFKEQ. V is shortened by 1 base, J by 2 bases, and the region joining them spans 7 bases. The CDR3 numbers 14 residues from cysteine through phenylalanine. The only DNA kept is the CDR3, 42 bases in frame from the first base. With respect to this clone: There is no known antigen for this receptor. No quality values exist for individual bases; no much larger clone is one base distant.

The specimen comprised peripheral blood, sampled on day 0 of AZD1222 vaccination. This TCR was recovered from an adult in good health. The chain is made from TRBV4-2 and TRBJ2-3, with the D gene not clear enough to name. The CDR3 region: CASSQGYNTDTQYF. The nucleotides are TGTGCCAGCAGCCAAGGGTATAACACAGATACGCAGTATTTT.